Detailed here is one TCR beta chain. Its antigen is currently unknown. V lost 2 bases to trimming and J lost 5 bases, with 16 bases between them. This CDR3 comprises 16 residues. CDR1 is MNHEY and CDR2 is SMNVEV in the germline V gene (reference sequence). This specimen comes from a study of STAT5B mutations in CD4+ large granular lymphocyte leukemia. Across the whole study: Among healthy controls, a particular HLA allele went with more CDR3 'QG' motifs.

Sequenced by immunoSEQ multiplex PCR; TCRdb stores in-frame clones only, minus some. The profile shows nearly 45,000 clones, 65% to 90% of them singletons. Study-wide findings and caveats: Top patient clones used TRBV06 genes more often: 8/27 versus 2/35 in controls. Without HLA matching, higher CD4+ than CD8+ T-LGLL clonality could reflect small sample size.

The TCR comes from a human donor in good health. V is TRBV27 and J is TRBJ2-1, with D maybe TRBD2 (7 bases). Sequenced material: CD4+ T cells from blood buffy coats. The CDR3 spells CASSLLGGLRNNEQFF. Written as DNA, the CDR3 is TGTGCCAGCAGTTTACTAGGGGGACTACGAAACAATGAGCAGTTCTTC.